The 28 T cell receptor beta chains listed next were all sequenced from one sample in a study of response to subunit inactivated influenza vaccine. Each CDR3 protein gets one entry after TCRdb re-called the RT-PCR reads with MiXCR. The sample includes some 550,000 distinct CDR3 sequences, approximately 20% seen only once; the top ten take roughly 2.8%. These data were also reused for a study on T cells expressing NK-cell markers. That source reports: Making the TCR beta cDNA relied on 5'RACE template switching with UMIs.

Here the sequenced sample was CD4+ T cells sorted from PBMCs, taken roughly 12 days after vaccination. The receptors stem from a middle-aged man who received an inactivated influenza vaccine.

The chain joins TRBV9 to TRBJ1-1; D not resolved. The germline V gene has CDR1 SGDLS and CDR2 YYNGEE. CDR3 length equals 15 residues. With 0 bases removed from V and 2 bases from J, the gap between germline ends came to 11 bases. The CDR3 sequence is CASSVATSFNTEAFF. The CDR3 region has the DNA TGTGCCAGCAGCGTAGCTACCAGTTTCAACACTGAAGCTTTCTTT.

This chain connects TRBV7-9 to TRBJ2-1; D gene ambiguous. The CDR3 loop spans 15 amino acids. The V gene lost 1 base and the J gene lost 8 bases, with 15 bases spanning the gap. Germline CDR1 SEHNR, CDR2 FQNEAQ (reference sequence). The CDR3 sequence: CASSLGQVGSDEQFF. The CDR3 region has the DNA TGTGCCAGCAGCTTAGGGCAGGTGGGGTCCGATGAGCAGTTCTTC.

The chain employs TRBV6-1 and TRBJ1-6, with D perhaps matching TRBD1 (5 bases). V was clipped by 2 bases and J by 6 bases, with 8 bases between them. The CDR3 length is 14 residues. In germline, CDR1 is MNHNS, CDR2 SASEGT. This chain's CDR3 is CASSEIDSNSPLHF. The CDR3 nucleotides read TGTGCCAGCAGTGAAATCGACAGTAATTCACCCCTCCACTTT.

The rearrangement uses TRBV20-1 and TRBJ2-5, with D possibly being TRBD1 (6 bases). Germline-derived CDR1 and CDR2 are DFQATT and SNEGSKA (reference sequence). The CDR3 has 14 residues. V dropped 1 base and J dropped 2 bases, with 11 bases sitting between them. CDR3 in amino acids: CSARGQGRQETQYF. In nucleotides, the CDR3 is TGCAGTGCTAGAGGGCAGGGGAGACAAGAGACCCAGTACTTC.

This clonotype was seen many times. V usage is TRBV5-1 and J usage is TRBJ2-7; 7 nucleotides align to TRBD1. This CDR3 contains 14 residues. The germline CDR1 and CDR2 sequences are SGHRS and YFSETQ. The junction had 5 bases not matched to a gene; V was cut back by 0 bases and J by 5 bases. The DNA of the CDR3 is TGCGCCAGCAGCTTGGAGGGGGCCGGTGACGAGCAGTACTTC. This codes for CASSLEGAGDEQYF.

This clonotype has only a few counts. The rearrangement links TRBV4-1 to TRBJ1-2; no firm D call. The V and J ends lost 0 bases and 1 base respectively, with 9 bases between them. CDR3 length: 15 residues. The germline V gene has CDR1 MGHRA and CDR2 YSYEKL. CDR3 bases: TGCGCCAGCAGCCAAGAGGCGACTGTTAACTATGGCTACACCTTC. It is translated as CASSQEATVNYGYTF.

DNA of the CDR3: TGTGCCAGCAGTCCGACTAGCGGGAGTATGTGGGGTGAGCAGTTCTTC. Protein product: CASSPTSGSMWGEQFF. This chain uses TRBV6-2 or TRBV6-3 with TRBJ2-1; the match to TRBD2 covers 12 bases. The V gene's germline CDR1 is MNHEY and CDR2 SVGEGT. This CDR3 is built from 16 residues. The V segment lost 5 bases and the J segment 9 bases; nucleotides outside the gene matches: 11.

The chain combines TRBV11-2 with TRBJ2-4; D possibly uses TRBD1 or TRBD2 (5 bases each). The ends were cut back, 6 bases at V and 1 base at J, with 13 bases in the middle. The CDR3 is made up of 15 amino acids. Looked up from germline, CDR1 is SGHAT and CDR2 is FQNNGV. CDR3 coding DNA: TGTGCCAGCAGGAAACTAGGGACGGCCAAAAACATTCAGTACTTC. Amino acid sequence: CASRKLGTAKNIQYF.

The chain recombines TRBV5-8 with TRBJ2-7; D may be TRBD1 or TRBD2 (5 bases each). Germline V lookup: CDR1 SGHTS, CDR2 YDEGEE. The CDR3 length is 13 residues. The V and J ends lost 9 bases and 0 bases respectively, with 13 bases between them. Written as DNA, the CDR3 is TGTGCCATCAGGGTCGGGATCTCCTACGAGCAGTACTTC. It encodes CAIRVGISYEQYF.

This clonotype was seen a handful of times. The CDR3 DNA follows: TGCAGTGCTAGAGATCTGGGCGGGAGATGGACCGGGGAGCTGTTTTTT. Translated: CSARDLGGRWTGELFF. The rearrangement links TRBV20-1 to TRBJ2-2, with 7 nucleotides matching TRBD2. After removal of 0 bases from V and 5 bases from J, the junction contained 9 bases not matched to a gene. The CDR3 is 16 residues long. Germline V gives CDR1 DFQATT, CDR2 SNEGSKA (reference sequence).

The chain has TRBV7-8 and TRBJ2-5; TRBD1 might be the D (5 bases). In germline, CDR1 is SGHVS, CDR2 FQNEAQ. The CDR3 sequence is 13 residues long. Trimming pared 5 bases from V and 0 bases from J, leaving 7 bases between. CDR3 DNA: TGTGCCAGCAGCACAGGAAACCAAGAGACCCAGTACTTC. Translation gives CASSTGNQETQYF.

The DNA of the CDR3 is TGCGCCAGCACCTCAGGGGGCACAGTTACGTACAATGAGCAGTTCTTC. It yields the protein CASTSGGTVTYNEQFF. V usage is TRBV5-1 and J usage is TRBJ2-1, with 8 bases identical to TRBD1. This CDR3 has 16 residues. Germline V gene sequence: CDR1 SGHRS, CDR2 YFSETQ. Trimming took 6 bases from V and 4 from J; bases not matched to a gene: 12.

This clonotype has only a few counts. This chain connects TRBV28 to TRBJ1-4, with a weak D call TRBD1 (5 bases). Trimming left V 3 bases short and J 7 bases short, with 27 bases between. The CDR3 length is 19 residues. Germline lookup yields CDR1 MDHEN and CDR2 SYDVKM. DNA of the CDR3: TGTGCCAGCAGTTTTTTGGGTTCGGGGGGACGCCTTTTCAGTGAAAAACTGTTTTTT. It yields the protein CASSFLGSGGRLFSEKLFF.

The chain employs TRBV12-3 or TRBV12-4 and TRBJ1-1; perhaps TRBD1 as D (6 bases). The V and J ends lost 5 bases and 11 bases respectively, with 21 bases between them. The CDR3 spans 14 residues. The CDR3 DNA reads as TGTGCCAGCAGTAAGGGGGACGTTCCTAGGGGGGCTTTCTTT. This encodes CASSKGDVPRGAFF.

This clonotype was seen only a few times. The chain uses TRBV11-2 and TRBJ2-3, with TRBD2 matching over 7 bases. The CDR3 length is 18 residues. V lost 5 bases, J lost 5 bases, and 19 bases stayed unmatched. Germline V gene sequence: CDR1 SGHAT, CDR2 FQNNGV. The DNA for the CDR3 is TGTGCCAGCAGCCCACCCATTTTAGCGGGCGTTCCCGTAGATACGCAGTATTTT. Translating it yields CASSPPILAGVPVDTQYF.

This clonotype occurred a few times. The chain recombines TRBV12-3 or TRBV12-4 with TRBJ1-2; tentative D call: TRBD1 (5 bases). V lost 1 base to trimming and J lost 2 bases, with 14 bases between them. The CDR3 is 16 residues long. The CDR3, as DNA: TGTGCCAGCAGTTTAGGAAGGGGAGTTCAAAACTATGGCTACACCTTC. This translates into CASSLGRGVQNYGYTF.

V and J are TRBV4-3 and TRBJ1-6; D remains ambiguous. The V and J ends lost 0 bases and 5 bases respectively, with 8 bases between them. In germline, CDR1 is LGHNA, CDR2 YSLEER. The CDR3 spans 15 residues. The CDR3 DNA reads as TGCGCCAGCAGCCAAGATTGGAGGAATAATTCACCCCTCCACTTT. Translating it yields CASSQDWRNNSPLHF.

This clonotype was found a few times. The chain combines TRBV20-1 with TRBJ2-5; maybe TRBD1 (7 bases). This CDR3 comprises 14 residues. V dropped 1 base and J dropped 5 bases, with 14 bases sitting between them. Per the germline V gene, CDR1 is DFQATT and CDR2 is SNEGSKA (reference sequence). CDR3: CSARGFPGGETQYF. The CDR3 DNA reads TGCAGTGCTAGAGGCTTTCCAGGGGGGGAGACCCAGTACTTC.

The chain employs TRBV7-3 and TRBJ2-1; TRBD2 matches at 11 bases. The CDR3 runs 15 residues. J lost 6 bases, V lost 4 bases, and 5 bases had no gene match. Germline V gene sequence: CDR1 SGHTA, CDR2 FQGTGA. This chain's CDR3 is CASSYGTSGGNEQFF. CDR3 DNA: TGTGCCAGCAGCTATGGGACTAGCGGAGGCAATGAGCAGTTCTTC.

This clonotype was recorded only once. This chain uses TRBV5-1 with TRBJ2-5, with 9 bases aligning to TRBD2. The germline V gene encodes CDR1 SGHRS and CDR2 YFSETQ. The trim removed 7 bases at V and 5 bases at J, leaving 6 bases unmatched. This CDR3 is built from 13 residues. CDR3 residues: CASGREGGETQYF. CDR3 DNA: TGCGCCAGCGGGCGGGAGGGTGGCGAGACCCAGTACTTC.

This clonotype was seen a few times. The chain combines TRBV28 with TRBJ1-5, with TRBD1 matching over 7 bases. Germline values: CDR1 MDHEN, CDR2 SYDVKM. After removal of 5 bases from V and 1 base from J, the junction contained 8 bases not matched to a gene. The CDR3 totals 16 residues. CDR3 DNA sequence: TGTGCCAGCAGTCCGGAACAGGGGTTGAGCAATCAGCCCCAGCATTTT. This translates into CASSPEQGLSNQPQHF.

This chain joins TRBV4-2 and TRBJ2-4; TRBD2 might be the D (6 bases). The CDR3 is made up of 16 amino acids. Germline V gives CDR1 LGHNA, CDR2 YNFKEQ. V was cut by 0 bases and J by 0 bases, with 9 bases left in between. The CDR3 loop is CASSQEGGSAKNIQYF. In DNA form, the CDR3 reads TGTGCCAGCAGCCAAGAGGGGGGTTCAGCCAAAAACATTCAGTACTTC.

This clonotype occurred a few times. The V gene is TRBV11-2, the J gene TRBJ2-7; D possibly corresponds to TRBD2 (6 bases). Germline CDR1 SGHAT, CDR2 FQNNGV. The CDR3 is made up of 15 amino acids. Trimming cost V 6 bases and J 0 bases, with 15 bases left between them. Written as DNA, the CDR3 is TGTGCCAGCAGTCCCAACGGGGGAGTCTCCTACGAGCAGTACTTC. Its translation is CASSPNGGVSYEQYF.

This clonotype turned up a few times. This chain connects TRBV5-1 to TRBJ2-1, with D uncertain. In germline, CDR1 is SGHRS, CDR2 YFSETQ. The V and J ends lost 0 bases and 5 bases respectively, with 6 bases between them. The CDR3 has 13 amino acids. CDR3 coding DNA: TGCGCCAGCAGCTTGGACGCCGACAATGAGCAGTTCTTC. Protein product: CASSLDADNEQFF. Full variable domain (missing parts from reference TRBV5-1 and TRBJ2-1): KAGVTQTPRYLIKTRGQQVTLSCSPISGHRSVSWYQQTPGQGLQFLFEYFSETQRNKGNFPGRFSGRQFSNSRSEMNVSTLELGDSALYLCASSLDADNEQFFGPGTRLTVL.

Only a few counts were recorded for this clonotype. V gene TRBV6-1 combines with J gene TRBJ1-1, with D tentatively TRBD1 (5 bases). The V gene lost 6 bases and the J gene lost 3 bases, with 14 bases spanning the gap. Germline loops: CDR1 MNHNS, CDR2 SASEGT. This CDR3 contains 14 residues. CDR3 in amino acids: CASSDLGGYTEAFF. The DNA for the CDR3 is TGTGCCAGCAGCGACTTGGGGGGTTACACTGAAGCTTTCTTT.

The rearrangement joins TRBV3-1 to TRBJ2-1; the D call may be TRBD1 or TRBD2 (5 bases each). The V gene's germline CDR1 is LGHDT and CDR2 YNNKEL (reference sequence). The CDR3 has 19 residues. V lost 3 bases to trimming and J lost 0 bases, with 21 bases between them. The chain's CDR3 is CASSQRSPGTASSYNEQFF. CDR3 sequence (DNA): TGTGCCAGCAGCCAGAGAAGCCCCGGGACGGCCAGCTCCTACAATGAGCAGTTCTTC.

The sample holds a few counts of this clonotype. This chain uses TRBV7-9 with TRBJ2-3; maybe TRBD2 (6 bases). Germline V gene lookup returns CDR1 SEHNR and CDR2 FQNEAQ (reference sequence). Trimming left V 3 bases short and J 4 bases short, with 20 bases between. The CDR3 runs to 17 residues. CDR3 sequence: CASSFFGRNTDSDTQYF. As DNA, the CDR3 is TGTGCCAGCAGCTTTTTCGGGAGAAACACAGATTCAGATACGCAGTATTTT.

There are a few counts of this clonotype. The chain uses TRBV5-1 and TRBJ1-1; 9 bases agree with TRBD1. In germline, CDR1 is SGHRS, CDR2 YFSETQ. This CDR3 has 13 amino acids. J gave up 11 bases and V 0 bases, and 5 bases lay outside the gene matches. CDR3 region: CASSLDRGRDAFF. In DNA, the CDR3 is TGCGCCAGCAGCTTGGACAGGGGGCGGGACGCTTTCTTT.